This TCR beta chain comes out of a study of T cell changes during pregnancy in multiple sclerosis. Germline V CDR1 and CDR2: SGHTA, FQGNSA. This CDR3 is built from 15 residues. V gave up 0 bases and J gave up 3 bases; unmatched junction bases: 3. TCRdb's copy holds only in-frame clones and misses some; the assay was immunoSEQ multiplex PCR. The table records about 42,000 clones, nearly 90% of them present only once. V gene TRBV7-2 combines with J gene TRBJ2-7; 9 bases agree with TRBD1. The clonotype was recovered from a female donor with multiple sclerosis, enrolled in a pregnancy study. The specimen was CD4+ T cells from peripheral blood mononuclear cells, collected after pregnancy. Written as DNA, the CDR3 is TGTGCCAGCAGCTTAGCCGCGACAGGGGGCTACGAGCAGTACTTC. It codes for CASSLAATGGYEQYF.